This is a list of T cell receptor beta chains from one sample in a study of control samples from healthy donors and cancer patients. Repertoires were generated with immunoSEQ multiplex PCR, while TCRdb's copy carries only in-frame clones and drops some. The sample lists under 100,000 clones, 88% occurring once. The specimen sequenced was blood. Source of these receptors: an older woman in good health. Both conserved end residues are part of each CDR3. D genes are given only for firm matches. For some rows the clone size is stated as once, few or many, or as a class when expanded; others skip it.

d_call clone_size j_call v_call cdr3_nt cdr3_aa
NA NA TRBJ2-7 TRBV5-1 TGCGCCAGCAGCTTGTCGACCCCGGGGTCCTACGAGCAGTACTTC CASSLSTPGSYEQYF
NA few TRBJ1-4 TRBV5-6 TGTGCCAGCAGCTTTCGGTCCACAGGGCCGCAACAGTCTAAAAAACTGTTTTTT CASSFRSTGPQQSKKLFF
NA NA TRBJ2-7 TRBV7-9 TGTGCCAGCAGCCGGGGACCTGACCCTTCTTACGAGCAGTACTTC CASSRGPDPSYEQYF
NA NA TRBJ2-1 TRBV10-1 TGCGCCAGCAGCCCTAGCTCCTACAATGAGCAGTTCTTC CASSPSSYNEQFF
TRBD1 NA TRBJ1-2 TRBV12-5 TGTGCTAGTGGTCTAAGTACGGGACAGTTGATAGGTGGCTACACCTTC CASGLSTGQLIGGYTF
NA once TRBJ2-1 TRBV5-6 TGTGCCAGCAGCCAGAGGCACGGTATAGGTACCAACTCCTACAATGAGCAGTTCTTC CASSQRHGIGTNSYNEQFF
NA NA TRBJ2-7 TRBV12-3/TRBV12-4 TGTGCCAGCAGGAGGGATTCCTACGAGCAGTACTTC CASRRDSYEQYF
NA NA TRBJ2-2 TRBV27 TGTGCCAGCAGCGCGGCGAACACCGGGGAGCTGTTTTTT CASSAANTGELFF
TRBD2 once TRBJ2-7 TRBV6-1 TGTGCCAGCAGTGAAAGTCCGGGGGGTATCTACGAGCAGTACTTC CASSESPGGIYEQYF
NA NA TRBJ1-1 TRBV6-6 TGTGCCAGCAGGAGGATGAACACTGAAGCTTTCTTT CASRRMNTEAFF
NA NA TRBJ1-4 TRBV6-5 TGTGCCAGCAGGAGGGGAGACGCACGAGAAAAACTGTTTTTT CASRRGDAREKLFF
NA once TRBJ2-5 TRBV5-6 TGTGCCAGCAGCTTTACGGTGAGCGGTCAAGAGACCCAGTACTTC CASSFTVSGQETQYF
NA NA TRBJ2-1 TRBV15 TGTGCCACCAGCAGGGGGGATCGGGCCTACAATGAGCAGTTCTTC CATSRGDRAYNEQFF
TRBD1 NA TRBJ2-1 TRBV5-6 TGTGCCAGCAGCTTGTCCTCGACAGGGGGGTTCAATGAGCAGTTCTTC CASSLSSTGGFNEQFF
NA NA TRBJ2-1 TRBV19 TGTGCCAGTACCTCCGTCAGGACGACTAGCTACAATGAGCAGTTCTTC CASTSVRTTSYNEQFF
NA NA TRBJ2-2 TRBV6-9 TGTGCCAGCAGTTTGGTGGGGCAGGGGAACACCGGGGAGCTGTTTTTT CASSLVGQGNTGELFF
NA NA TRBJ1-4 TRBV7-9 TGTGCCAGCAGCTTATTTGGGCCACAGAATGAAAAACTGTTTTTT CASSLFGPQNEKLFF
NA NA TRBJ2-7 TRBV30 TGTGCCTGGAGTCAGGGGGGAGACGAGCAGTACTTC CAWSQGGDEQYF
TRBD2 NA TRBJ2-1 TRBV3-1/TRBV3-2 TGTGCCAGCAGCTCGGGCGGGAGGCGGGGCAATGAGCAGTTCTTC CASSSGGRRGNEQFF
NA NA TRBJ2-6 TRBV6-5 TGTGCCAGCAGCCCGGTGGGGGCTGGGGCCAACGTCCTGACTTTC CASSPVGAGANVLTF
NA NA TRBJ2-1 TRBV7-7 TGTGCTAGCAGCTTAGGGGGCGGGAGAGGCGATGAGCAGTTCTTC CASSLGGGRGDEQFF
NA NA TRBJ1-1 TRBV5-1 TGCGCCAGCAGCGCCTCGGAGGGATGGGGTGAAGCTTTCTTT CASSASEGWGEAFF
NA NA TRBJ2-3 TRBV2 TGTGCCAGCAGTGGGTGGAGTCCTAGCACAGATACGCAGTATTTT CASSGWSPSTDTQYF
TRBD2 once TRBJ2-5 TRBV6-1 TGTGCCAGCAGTGACGGGGGGGCAGCCGAGACCCAGTACTTC CASSDGGAAETQYF
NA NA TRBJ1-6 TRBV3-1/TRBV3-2 TGTGCCAGCAGCCCAATCCCCATGATCTCCTATAATTCACCCCTCCACTTT CASSPIPMISYNSPLHF
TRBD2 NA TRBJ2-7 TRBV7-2 TGTGCCAGCAGCCCTACTAGCGGTTGGGAGGAGCAGTACTTC CASSPTSGWEEQYF
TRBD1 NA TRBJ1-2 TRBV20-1 TGCAGTGCTAAACAGGGGTATGGCTACACCTTC CSAKQGYGYTF
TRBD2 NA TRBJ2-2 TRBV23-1 TGCGCCAGCAGTCACGCCGGTCCTGTGACTAGCGCGTTCCTCAGGGTCACCGGGGAGCTGTTTTTT CASSHAGPVTSAFLRVTGELFF
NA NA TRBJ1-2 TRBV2 TGTGCCAGCAGCTTAGACAGGAGCTATGGCTACACCTTC CASSLDRSYGYTF
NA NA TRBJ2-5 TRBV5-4 TGTGCCAGCAGACTAGCCTGGGGTGAGACCCAGTACTTC CASRLAWGETQYF
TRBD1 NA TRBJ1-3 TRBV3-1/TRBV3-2 TGTGCCAGCAGCTCCGACAGGGCCTCTGGAAACACCATATATTTT CASSSDRASGNTIYF
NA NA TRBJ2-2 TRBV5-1 TGCGCCAGCAGCCGGCTGGGCGGGGAGCTGTTTTTT CASSRLGGELFF
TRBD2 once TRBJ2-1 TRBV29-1 TGCAGCGTTGATGGGACTAGCGGAGTCTCTGTAGAGCAGTTCTTC CSVDGTSGVSVEQFF
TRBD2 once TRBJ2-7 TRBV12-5 TGTGCTAGTGGTTTGGTAATCGGGACTAGCGGGGGCAAGCCGCCTCTTTCCAACTACGAGCAGTACTTC CASGLVIGTSGGKPPLSNYEQYF
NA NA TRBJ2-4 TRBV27 TGTGCCAGCAGGCGGGGTCGACAGGTTGGGGACATTCAGTACTTC CASRRGRQVGDIQYF
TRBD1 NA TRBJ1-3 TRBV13 TGTGCCAGCAGCTCAAGGGACAGCGGAAACACCATATATTTT CASSSRDSGNTIYF
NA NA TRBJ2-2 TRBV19 TGTGCCAGTAGTAAAACAGGAGAACACGGGGAGCTGTTTTTT CASSKTGEHGELFF
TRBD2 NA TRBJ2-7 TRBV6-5 TGTGCCAGCAGGGGATCTAGCGGGGGTGGTGAGCAGTACTTC CASRGSSGGGEQYF
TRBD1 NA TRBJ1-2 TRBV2 TGTGCCAGCAACCGGGACAGGGACTATGGCTACACCTTC CASNRDRDYGYTF
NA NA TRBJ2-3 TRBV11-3 TGTGCCAGCAGCTTTGGGCAGGGCCCGGGGGATACGCAGTATTTT CASSFGQGPGDTQYF
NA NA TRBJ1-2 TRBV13 TGTGCCAGCAGCTTAGTTACGGGTGGCTACACCTTC CASSLVTGGYTF
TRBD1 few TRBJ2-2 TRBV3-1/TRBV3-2 TGTGCCAGCACCTTAGGACAGGGCGGGGCCGGGGAGCTGTTTTTT CASTLGQGGAGELFF
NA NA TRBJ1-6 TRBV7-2 TGTGCCAGCAGCTTAGAACAGGGCCGCAATTCACCCCTCCACTTT CASSLEQGRNSPLHF
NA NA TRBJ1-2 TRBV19 TGTGCCAGTACTAATAGTCCAGGCCGCTATGGCTACACCTTC CASTNSPGRYGYTF
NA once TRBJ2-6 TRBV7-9 TGTGCCAGCAGCTCGAACCCTAGGGGACGGTCTGGGGCCAACGTCCTGACTTTC CASSSNPRGRSGANVLTF
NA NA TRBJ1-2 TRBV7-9 TGTGCCAGCAGCTTACAGGGGACTAACTATGGCTACACCTTC CASSLQGTNYGYTF
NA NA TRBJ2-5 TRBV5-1 TGCGCCAGCGGTAGCGGCAATCAAGAGACCCAGTACTTC CASGSGNQETQYF
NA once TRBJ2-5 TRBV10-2 TGCGCCAGCAGTCCTTCCGAGACCCAGTACTTC CASSPSETQYF
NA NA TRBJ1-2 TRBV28 TGTGCCAGCAGTTTATCCCCCGCGGCTGGTGGCTACACCTTC CASSLSPAAGGYTF
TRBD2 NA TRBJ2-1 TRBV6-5 TGTGCCAGCAAACTAGCGGGAGGATACAATGAGCAGTTCTTC CASKLAGGYNEQFF
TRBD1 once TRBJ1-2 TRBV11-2 TGTGCCAGCAGCCACAAGACAGGGACGAACTATGGCTACACCTTC CASSHKTGTNYGYTF
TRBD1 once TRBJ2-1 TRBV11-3 TGTGCCAGCAGCCCAACACGACAGGGGGGTTACAATGAGCAGTTCTTC CASSPTRQGGYNEQFF
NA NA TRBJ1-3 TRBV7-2 TGTGCCAGCAGCTCCCCCTTGACAGCTGGAAACACCATATATTTT CASSSPLTAGNTIYF
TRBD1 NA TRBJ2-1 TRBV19 TGTGCCAGTAGTCCGGGACAGTCCTACAATGAGCAGTTCTTC CASSPGQSYNEQFF
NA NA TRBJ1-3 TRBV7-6 TGTGCCAGCAGCTTGGGAGGACAGCTCTCTGGAAACACCATATATTTT CASSLGGQLSGNTIYF
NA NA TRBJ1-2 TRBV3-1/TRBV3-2 TGTGCCAGCAGCCAATCGGGATTTCGGGGCTACACCTTC CASSQSGFRGYTF